What follows describes a single T cell receptor (beta chain). This sample stems from a study of blood T cell repertoires in COVID-19. For the study at large: T cells, B-cell-depleted T cells, or PBMCs provided the cDNA or gDNA that served as material.

CDR3 length: 17 amino acids. Trimming removed 0 bases from V and 1 base from J, with 15 bases in between. Germline CDR1 and CDR2: LGHNA and YSLEER. The table came from immunoSEQ multiplex PCR; TCRdb's copy has only in-frame clones and leaves some out. This table holds around 73,000 clones, 75% to 80% found once. The TCR sequence derives from a man between 65 and 79 years old with COVID-19, enrolled during active disease. The chain has TRBV4-3 and TRBJ1-1; D may be TRBD1 (6 bases). Sequences were obtained from peripheral blood. The CDR3, as DNA: TGCGCCAGCAGCCAAGAGCGGCCAGGGGATTGGAACACTGAAGCTTTCTTT. Amino acid sequence: CASSQERPGDWNTEAFF.